This T cell receptor beta chain was sequenced in a study of T cell clones after liver transplantation. About the research overall: In this trial, immunosuppression withdrawal was attempted within 2 years of liver transplant.

The CDR3 is 16 amino acids. V gave up 2 bases and J gave up 1 base, with 13 bases separating them. Germline-derived CDR1 and CDR2 are SGHDN and FVKESK. Assay: immunoSEQ multiplex PCR; the TCRdb copy retains only in-frame clones and omits some. The repertoire consists of 93,000 or so clones, with approximately 79% occurring once and the leading ten covering 2.5% to 3%. The chain joins TRBV14 to TRBJ2-3; D unresolved. The sample consisted of CD4+ T cells from blood, taken approximately 50 months after liver transplant. This clonotype was obtained from a human patient who received a liver transplant. Some T cells may arise from the graft donor. For the CDR3, the DNA is TGTGCCAGCAGCCAAAGGGCGGAGATTCGCACAGATACGCAGTATTTT. Residues: CASSQRAEIRTDTQYF.